This T cell receptor beta chain was captured in a study of blood T cell repertoires in COVID-19. This clone was detected once. Cohorts were assigned according to the clinical history that participants reported. The CDR3 spans 15 residues. Trimming cost V 2 bases and J 1 base, with 12 bases left between them. Germline V gene lookup returns CDR1 SGHRS and CDR2 YFSETQ. Clones were read by immunoSEQ multiplex PCR, and TCRdb kept only the in-frame ones, dropping some. The sample lists roughly 400,000 clones; approximately 91% were seen once. This clonotype originated in a young woman who had been exposed to COVID-19. The chain uses TRBV5-1 and TRBJ1-1; D not certain. Input material: PBMCs or T cells enriched from blood (not recorded which). CDR3 DNA sequence: TGCGCCAGCAGCTTAAGCCTCGCGAGGAACACTGAAGCTTTCTTT. Its translation is CASSLSLARNTEAFF.